Below, 5 T cell receptor beta chains from the same sample are listed, as sequenced in a study of CXCR3-negative and CXCR3-positive naive CD8 T cells. Carrying UMI labels, the TRB cDNA libraries were prepared through 5' RACE. No DNA is given; TCRdb re-called the 5' RACE reads and lists each CDR3 protein once. The sample includes tens of thousands of distinct CDR3 sequences. Sequenced sample: naive CXCR3- CD8+ T cells from blood. Subset described: CD45RO-CCR7+CD27+CD95- naive CD8+ T cells lacking CXCR3 (TNR3-). These receptors were taken from a human donor in good health. Some clones in this sample may be carry-over from other donors' samples.

The CDR3 loop is CASSRRLAGGTDTQYF. V is TRBV28 and J is TRBJ2-3; TCRdb's D call, TRBD2, is unchecked because there is no DNA. CDR3 length: 16 amino acids. CDR1 is MDHEN, CDR2 SYDVKM, per germline.

The chain carries TRBV3-1 and TRBJ2-3; absent DNA, TCRdb's TRBD1 call cannot be checked. The germline gives CDR1 LGHDT, CDR2 YNNKEL (reference sequence). The CDR3 spans 20 residues. CDR3 protein: CASSQVSRGETGGVTDTQYF.

The chain joins TRBV29-1 to TRBJ1-2; the TRBD1 assignment by TCRdb is unverifiable without DNA. Germline-derived CDR1 and CDR2 are SQVTM and ANQGSEA. The CDR3 has 15 residues. CDR3 protein: CSVVDREALTYGYTF.

The J gene is TRBJ2-1, the V gene TRBV7-6. This CDR3 comprises 13 residues. CDR1 and CDR2 from the germline V gene are SGHVS and FNYEAQ. This chain's CDR3 is CASSLARHPEQFF.

The V gene is TRBV7-2, the J gene TRBJ2-2; absent DNA, TCRdb's TRBD1 call cannot be checked. The germline CDR1 and CDR2 sequences are SGHTA and FQGNSA. CDR3 length equals 18 residues. The CDR3 sequence is CASSLEAGGSGNTGELFF.